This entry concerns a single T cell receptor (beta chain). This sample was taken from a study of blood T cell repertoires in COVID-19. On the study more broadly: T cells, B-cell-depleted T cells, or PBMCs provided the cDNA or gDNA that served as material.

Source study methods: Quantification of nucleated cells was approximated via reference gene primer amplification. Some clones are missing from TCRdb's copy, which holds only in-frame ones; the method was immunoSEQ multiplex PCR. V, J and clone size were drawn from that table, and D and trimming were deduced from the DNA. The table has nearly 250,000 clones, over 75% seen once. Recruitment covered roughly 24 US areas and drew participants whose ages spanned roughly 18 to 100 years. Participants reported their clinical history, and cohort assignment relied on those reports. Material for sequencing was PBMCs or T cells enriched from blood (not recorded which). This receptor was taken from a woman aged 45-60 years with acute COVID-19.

CDR3: CASSMLQGPGSGFTEAFF. Written as DNA, the CDR3 is TGTGCCAGTAGTATGCTACAGGGGCCGGGATCGGGATTCACTGAAGCTTTCTTT. The V and J genes are TRBV19 and TRBJ1-1; 7 bases map to TRBD1. The J segment lost 4 bases and the V segment lost 3 bases, leaving 17 bases of the junction unmatched. The V gene's germline CDR1 is LNHDA and CDR2 SQIVND (reference sequence). This CDR3 spans 18 amino acids.